This T cell receptor (beta chain) was retrieved from a study of T cells after yellow fever vaccination. Broader study findings: Contaminants from the bulk population, in the form of abundant clonotypes, could be found in FACS-sorted repertoires. Among primary-vaccination clones, most reappeared after the booster, at almost 98% for CD4 and 88% for CD8.

There are 16 residues in the CDR3. Deletions cut 6 bases from V and 2 bases from J, with 19 bases between. The germline V gene encodes CDR1 SEHNR and CDR2 FQNEAQ (reference sequence). This clonotype has at least ten counts. Its antigen is unknown. TCRdb reanalysed the 5' RACE reads using MiXCR and keeps one entry per CDR3 protein. This table has about 57,000 distinct CDR3 sequences, 6.5% to 9% appearing once. This TCR came from a man younger than 40 who received the YFV17D yellow fever vaccine. This sequence joins TRBV7-9 and TRBJ2-5; D uncertain. The sequencing here drew on CD8+ T cells sorted from PBMCs, taken 15 days after the yellow fever booster vaccination. The CDR3 loop is CASSPSVRDWQETQYF. CDR3 nucleotide sequence: TGTGCCAGCAGTCCGTCCGTGCGAGATTGGCAAGAGACCCAGTACTTC.